This T cell receptor beta chain was recovered during a study of synovial regulatory T cells in juvenile arthritis (dated by TCRdb to 2013 to 2016). Concerning the study at large: Among sequenced patients, a few were therapy-naive, one received methotrexate plus infliximab, roughly six received methotrexate, and one had no treatment information. Using matched patient samples, the researchers compared TCRbeta CDR3 repertoires across three groups: blood iaTreg cells, other blood Treg cells and synovial fluid Treg cells. Effector T cell subsets were also sequenced in this cohort for comparisons, but the Treg dataset alone covers only blood and synovial fluid Treg cells. The TCR repertoire comparisons covered Treg and Teff subsets from approximately twelve JIA patients with active disease. General findings and caveats noted by the study authors: Lower TCR diversity was observed in blood iaTreg cells than in other blood Treg cells, consistent with antigen-driven expansion. Across patients, iaTreg TCR repertoires were largely private and overlapped partially with synovial Teff repertoires and blood CPL repertoires. Synovial Treg cells shared more CDR3 sequences with iaTreg cells than with other blood Treg cells, and Chao-Jaccard similarity confirmed that synovial Treg cells were more closely related to iaTreg cells.

iaTreg cells were HLA-DR+ Treg cells, more frequent in NO ID than ID patients at Tend; hypothesised to expand during inflammation. TCR repertoires were obtained from around 11 juvenile idiopathic arthritis patients with active disease who had not reached inactive disease, of whom 3 were polyarticular and 8 were oligoarticular. The TCR-sequenced patients had a median age of around 11 years (range about 2.1-22.9) and median disease duration of about 7 years (range 0.2-19.1). The samples used for TCR repertoire analysis were collected at two centres in Italy. Peripheral blood mononuclear cells were separated on a Histopaque-1077 density gradient and then cryopreserved in about 90% FCS with 10% DMSO. In regard to this clone: The antigen it binds to is not known.

Libraries were built with the immunoSEQ multiplex PCR assay. Adaptive Biotechnologies carried out the TCRbeta CDR3 sequencing. For the original study's pipeline: Repertoire similarity used the Chao-modified Jaccard index and median clonotype overlap from 200 random subsamples at equal sample size. The similarity analyses were run on either productive nucleotide sequences or amino acid sequences translated in silico. To compare repertoires, the researchers applied hierarchical clustering with single linkage as well as t-SNE, based on Chao-modified Jaccard distances. Repertoire diversity was measured with the Renyi index after sample size normalisation across a range of alpha values. The table comes from immuneACCESS by way of TCRdb, which keeps in-frame sequences with V and J called. Part of the clones is missing from these tables; in studies checked, under half for an unresolved V gene and the rest for unknown reasons. The V and J calls and clone size are taken from that table; D and trimming were inferred from the DNA. This sample's clone table shows about 9,900 clones. Of the sample, 1.5% to 2% falls within the top ten clones.

The source is a donor aged 2-30 years with juvenile idiopathic arthritis. The specimen sequenced was Treg cells from blood. The cell subset or site label on this specimen signifies: HLA-DR+ inflammation-associated blood Treg cells.

For the CDR3, the sequence is CASSPDSYGYTF. This chain is built from TRBV28 and TRBJ1-2; without DNA, the TCRdb call of TRBD1 cannot be checked. CDR1 and CDR2 were assigned from the germline V gene as MDHEN and SYDVKM. Counted from cysteine to phenylalanine, this CDR3 has 12 amino acids. This entry has no DNA.